The 5 T cell receptor beta chains reported below all come from one sample, sequenced in a study of T cell responses to AZD1222 COVID-19 vaccine. Assay: immunoSEQ multiplex PCR; the TCRdb copy retains only in-frame clones and omits some. Of 130,000 to 150,000 clones in the sample, approximately 90% are singletons; the top ten hold roughly 3.6%. This material consisted of peripheral blood, taken on day 0 of AZD1222 vaccination. All receptors come from an adult in good health.

The chain has TRBV7-2 and TRBJ2-1, with a tentative D call TRBD1 (6 bases). Trimming removed 1 base at V and 6 bases at J, with 16 bases between. The germline V gene encodes CDR1 SGHTA and CDR2 FQGNSA. The CDR3 contains 16 residues. Here the CDR3 reads CASSLGPDRSLNEQFF. The CDR3 DNA reads as TGTGCCAGCAGCTTAGGCCCCGACAGGTCCCTCAATGAGCAGTTCTTC.

This clone came up once. The gene calls are TRBV4-3 and TRBJ1-2; D ambiguous. The germline V gene has CDR1 LGHNA and CDR2 YSLEER. This CDR3 spans 14 amino acids. Trimming took 0 bases from V and 7 from J, leaving 12 bases between them. CDR3 sequence reads: CASSQERVDGGYTF. The CDR3 DNA reads as TGCGCCAGCAGCCAAGAGAGGGTAGACGGTGGCTACACCTTC.

CDR3 sequence reads: CASSSRAGGPETQYF. CDR3 in DNA: TGCGCCAGCAGCTCACGAGCGGGGGGGCCGGAGACCCAGTACTTC. The chain recombines TRBV5-1 with TRBJ2-5, with 10 positions matching TRBD2. Germline trimming cut 3 bases from V and 5 bases from J; bases unmatched to any gene: 7. This CDR3 contains 15 residues. Germline lookup yields CDR1 SGHRS and CDR2 YFSETQ.

This sequence joins TRBV6-4 and TRBJ2-1; D is unresolved. Germline V CDR1 and CDR2: MRHNA, SNTAGT. V dropped 3 bases and J dropped 2 bases, with 11 bases sitting between them. This CDR3 region has 15 residues. The DNA of the CDR3 is TGTGCCAGCAGTGAAAGATTAGGAGCCTACAATGAGCAGTTCTTC. It yields the protein CASSERLGAYNEQFF.

V is TRBV19 and J is TRBJ1-2, with 9 bases lining up with TRBD1. This CDR3 comprises 15 residues. The germline gives CDR1 LNHDA, CDR2 SQIVND (reference sequence). The V segment lost 8 bases and the J segment 0 bases; nucleotides outside the gene matches: 7. Here the CDR3 reads CASLTGTGTNYGYTF. For the CDR3, the DNA is TGTGCCAGTTTAACCGGGACAGGGACTAACTATGGCTACACCTTC.